In its sample, the clone carrying this T cell receptor beta chain was seen many times. Its specificity is not known. Unique molecular identifiers featured in how the TCRbeta library was prepared. TCRdb independently ran MiXCR on the PCR reads; one entry per CDR3 protein. The sample has 85,000 to 120,000 distinct CDR3 sequences; under 7% are singletons. The V gene lost 6 bases and the J gene lost 0 bases, with 9 bases spanning the gap. This CDR3 has 13 amino acids. CDR1 and CDR2 from the germline V gene are MDHEN and SYDVKM. The data were taken from a study of T-cell reconstitution after alpha-beta-depleted transplantation in children. Overall study findings and caveats: The study traced high day-60 TCRbeta diversity in some patients to surviving recipient T cells and thymic progenitors. Expanded clones from the graft, numbering several hundred, reportedly supplied alpha-beta T cells about two months after transplant.

The sequencing here drew on PBMCs, mostly from graft donor cells, taken 60 days after TCRalphabeta/CD19-depleted stem cell transplant. J is TRBJ2-7 and V is TRBV28; tentatively, D is TRBD2 (5 bases). The sequence came from a female patient younger than 10 who had a stem cell transplant for Fanconi anemia, so the T cells may come from the graft donor. The CDR3 coding sequence is TGTGCCAGCAGAAAACTAGTCTCCTACGAGCAGTACTTC. The encoded protein is CASRKLVSYEQYF.